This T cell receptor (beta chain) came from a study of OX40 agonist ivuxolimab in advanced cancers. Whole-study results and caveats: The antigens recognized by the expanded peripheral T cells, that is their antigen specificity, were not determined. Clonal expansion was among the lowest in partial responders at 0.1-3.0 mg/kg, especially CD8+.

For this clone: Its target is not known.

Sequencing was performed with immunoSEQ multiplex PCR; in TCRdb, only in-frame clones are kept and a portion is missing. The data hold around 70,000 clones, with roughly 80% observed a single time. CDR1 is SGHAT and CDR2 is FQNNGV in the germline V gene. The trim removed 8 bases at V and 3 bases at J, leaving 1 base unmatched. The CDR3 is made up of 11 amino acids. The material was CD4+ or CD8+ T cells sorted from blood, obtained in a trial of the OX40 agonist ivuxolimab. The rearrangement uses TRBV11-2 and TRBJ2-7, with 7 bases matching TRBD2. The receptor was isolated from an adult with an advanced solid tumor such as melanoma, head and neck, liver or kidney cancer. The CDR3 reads CASGGDYEQYF. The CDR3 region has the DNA TGTGCCAGCGGGGGGGACTACGAGCAGTACTTC.